The entry below gives a single T cell receptor (beta chain) sequence along with its context. The CDR3 runs to 16 residues. The germline gives CDR1 SGHKS, CDR2 YYEKEE (reference sequence). J was trimmed by 2 bases and V by 1 base; bases with no gene match: 6. Each subset's genomic DNA was shared equally among a number of immunoSEQ plates. Measured with immunoSEQ multiplex PCR; TCRdb has only the in-frame clones, and not every one. The data contain about 2.4 million clones, approximately 93% of them singletons. The data stem from a study of shared clonotypes between healthy human individuals. The gene calls are TRBV5-5 and TRBJ2-1, with 7 bases lining up with TRBD2. The source is a man aged 18 to 30 in good health. Some clones in this sample may be carry-over from other donors' samples. What was sequenced was naive CD4+ T cells from PBMCs. Subset indicated: CD45RA+ positively selected. CDR3 in amino acids: CASSLSAGVTYNEQFF. CDR3 sequence (DNA): TGTGCCAGCAGCTTGTCGGCGGGAGTAACCTACAATGAGCAGTTCTTC.